This T cell receptor (beta chain) was captured in a study of beta chain features in type 1 diabetes (dated by TCRdb to the late 2010s). Context from the whole study: Patients and healthy donors did not differ in mean age, gender distribution, total cell number or subset yield. Across all samples, approximately 98,000,000 sorted cells were examined, and cell number per subset correlated strongly with RNA yield. The study compared the TCRB repertoires of sorted circulating CD4+ T cell subsets in recently diagnosed type 1 diabetes patients with those in matched healthy donors. Naive and central memory subsets were obtained from all 30 or so donors, but regulatory and stem cell-like memory subsets were isolated from only 8 patients and about 8 healthy donors.

Details on this clone: The clone's antigen remains unknown. There are no base qualities to consult, and no much larger clone falls within one base.

Each donor gave one peripheral blood draw, about 110 mL on average, collected into heparinised tubes. A BD FACSAria II was used to sort naive, central memory, regulatory and stem cell-like memory CD4+ T cells with a panel that included CD45RO, CCR7, CD25, CD127, CD95 and CD27. Purity was above 95% for every sorted population. Right away, PBMCs were isolated by Lymphoprep density gradient centrifugation and were stained directly, with no culture step. So that batch effects would be minimized, each experiment stained and sorted samples in pairs, pairing one healthy donor with one patient. What the research found in general, with its limitations: A moderate but significant shortening of TCRB CDR3 length was observed in type 1 diabetes patients in all four CD4+ subsets. Naive, central memory and regulatory TCRB repertoires appeared to be more alike among patients than among healthy donors. Fewer insertions and more nucleotide deletions at VDJ recombination sites were observed in patients with type 1 diabetes, implying thymic rearrangement abnormalities. Shorter templates might have been favored by PCR, but patient and control samples were amplified and corrected together, so both groups would have been affected equally by any skew. Because cDNA rather than genomic DNA was sequenced, highly expressing activated cells could have been over-represented, although no difference in activation and CD3 levels was found between groups. Because small numbers of individuals were included in the HLA sub-analyses, any influence of HLA type on TCRB rearrangement was left unresolved.

Relative to germline, V is missing 6 bases and J is missing 3 bases, with 12 bases of the junction outside any gene match. The CDR3 goes from the cysteine to the phenylalanine over 16 residues. Of all the DNA, just the CDR3 is kept, 48 bases in frame from base 1. CDR1 and CDR2, per the germline V gene (reference sequence), are MNHEY and SMNVEV. The High Capacity cDNA Reverse Transcription Kit was used to reverse transcribe all of the isolated RNA, meaning that expressed TCRB transcripts were what got sequenced. Deep immunoSEQ sequencing was applied to naive, central memory and regulatory T cell samples, giving an average of about 3.4 million total reads per sample. Sorted cells were lysed in RLT buffer and RNA was extracted with DNase-treated RNeasy Micro or Mini kits, depending on cell number. Each cell subset was processed on its own to prevent cross-contamination, while patient and healthy donor samples were processed together. TCRB sequences were amplified from cDNA with the immunoSEQ multiplex PCR, producing 87-bp fragments spanning the CDR3 region. Sequencing of the amplicons was done on the Illumina HiSeq platform. Per the original workflow: Synthetic template baselines were used to correct PCR bias computationally, reads within Hamming distance 2 were collapsed, and singletons that could not be merged were discarded. By aligning reads against IMGT, V, D and J genes, CDR3 length, and insertions or deletions at six rearrangement sites were assigned. Within each subset, clonotype counts were normalized to sorted cell number, and only after that were true diversity and Gini coefficients computed with the tcR R package. The overlap coefficient, calculated on TCRB nucleotide sequences, was used to measure repertoire sharing. TCRdb obtained this table from immuneACCESS and retained in-frame rearrangements with V and J assigned. These tables miss some clones; where compared with another copy, unresolved V genes account for less than half of the shortfall, and the remainder is unexplained. That table supplies the V and J calls and clone size; D and trimming were determined from the DNA. The sample table records over 150,000 clones; 9% to 12% of these occur just once. Around 0.48% of the sample comes from the top ten.

This clonotype was obtained from a man under 40 with type 1 diabetes. Sequencing was performed on central memory CD4+ T cells from blood. This chain is built from TRBV27 and TRBJ2-7, with TRBD1 matching 9 junction bases. The CDR3 reads CASRSHRGQEVYEQYF. The sequenced DNA: TGTGCCAGCAGAAGCCACAGGGGGCAGGAGGTCTACGAGCAGTACTTC.